This T cell receptor beta chain was sequenced for a study of shared clonotypes between healthy human individuals. Germline loops: CDR1 SGHNT, CDR2 YYREEE (reference sequence). This CDR3 region has 13 residues. The V end lost 3 bases, the J end lost 2 bases, and 8 bases lay between the germline ends. Sequencing used immunoSEQ multiplex PCR; TCRdb keeps in-frame clones, though not all of them. Altogether over a million clones are present, around 82% being singletons, with the ten largest covering approximately 0.5%. Sequenced input: memory CD4+ T cells from PBMCs. Noted subset: CD45RA-negative fraction. This clonotype was obtained from a man aged 18 to 30 in good health. Some clones in this sample may be carry-over from other donors' samples. V and J are TRBV5-4 and TRBJ1-2; D not resolved. CDR3 region: CASSSRGNYGYTF. The CDR3 nucleotides are TGTGCCAGCAGCTCTAGAGGAAACTATGGCTACACCTTC. Combining the CDR3 with reference TRBV5-4 and TRBJ1-2 gives the whole variable domain ETGVTQSPTHLIKTRGQQVTLRCSSQSGHNTVSWYQQALGQGPQFIFQYYREEENGRGNFPPRFSGLQFPNYSSELNVNALELDDSALYLCASSSRGNYGYTFGSGTRLTVV.